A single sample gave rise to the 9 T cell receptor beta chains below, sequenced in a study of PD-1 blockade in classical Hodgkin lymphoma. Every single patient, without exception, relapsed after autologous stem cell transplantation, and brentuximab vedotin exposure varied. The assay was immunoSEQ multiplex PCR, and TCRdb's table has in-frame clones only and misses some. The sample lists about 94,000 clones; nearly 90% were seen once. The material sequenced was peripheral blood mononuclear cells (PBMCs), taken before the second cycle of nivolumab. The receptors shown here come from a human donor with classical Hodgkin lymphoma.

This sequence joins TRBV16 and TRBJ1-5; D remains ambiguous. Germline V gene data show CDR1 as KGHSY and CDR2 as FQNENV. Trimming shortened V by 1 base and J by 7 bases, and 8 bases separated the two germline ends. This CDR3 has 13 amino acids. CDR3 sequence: CASSQYLGQPQHF. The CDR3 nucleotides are TGTGCCAGCAGCCAATATCTAGGACAGCCCCAGCATTTT.

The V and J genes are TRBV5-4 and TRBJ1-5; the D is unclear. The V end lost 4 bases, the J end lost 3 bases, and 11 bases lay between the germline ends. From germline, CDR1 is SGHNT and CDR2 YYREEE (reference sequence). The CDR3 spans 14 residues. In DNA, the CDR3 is TGTGCCAGCAGCCTTCCGGGCGCCAATCAGCCCCAGCATTTT. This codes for CASSLPGANQPQHF.

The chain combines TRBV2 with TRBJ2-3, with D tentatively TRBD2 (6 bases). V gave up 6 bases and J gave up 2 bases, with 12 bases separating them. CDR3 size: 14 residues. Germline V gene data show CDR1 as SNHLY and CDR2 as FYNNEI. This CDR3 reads CASSSGTDTDTQYF. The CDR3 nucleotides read TGTGCCAGCAGCTCCGGGACTGACACAGATACGCAGTATTTT.

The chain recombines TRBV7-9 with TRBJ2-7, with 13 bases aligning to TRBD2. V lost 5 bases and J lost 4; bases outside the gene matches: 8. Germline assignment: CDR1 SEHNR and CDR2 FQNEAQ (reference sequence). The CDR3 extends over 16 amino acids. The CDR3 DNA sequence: TGTGCCAGCAGCCCGCGGACTAGCGGGAGACGTTACGAGCAGTACTTC. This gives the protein CASSPRTSGRRYEQYF.

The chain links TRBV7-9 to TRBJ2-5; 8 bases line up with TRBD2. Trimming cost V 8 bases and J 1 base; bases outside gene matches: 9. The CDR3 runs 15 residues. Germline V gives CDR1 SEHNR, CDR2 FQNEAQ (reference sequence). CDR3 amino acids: CASGTRGGRQETQYF. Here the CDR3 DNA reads TGTGCCAGCGGGACCCGGGGGGGCCGCCAAGAGACCCAGTACTTC.

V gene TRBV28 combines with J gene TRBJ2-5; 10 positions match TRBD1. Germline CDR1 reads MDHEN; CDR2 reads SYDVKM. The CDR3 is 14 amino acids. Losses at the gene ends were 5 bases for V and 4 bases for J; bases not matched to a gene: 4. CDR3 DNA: TGTGCCAGCAGTCGGGACAGGGGCGGAGAGACCCAGTACTTC. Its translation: CASSRDRGGETQYF.

CDR3 bases: TGTGCCACCACAGTTGGGACTAGTCCAGATACGCAGTATTTT. Its translation: CATTVGTSPDTQYF. This rearrangement joins TRBV10-3 to TRBJ2-3; TRBD2 matches 8 bases. V lost 10 bases and J lost 4; bases outside the gene matches: 10. CDR1 and CDR2 from the germline V gene are ENHRY and SYGVKD. CDR3 length equals 14 residues.

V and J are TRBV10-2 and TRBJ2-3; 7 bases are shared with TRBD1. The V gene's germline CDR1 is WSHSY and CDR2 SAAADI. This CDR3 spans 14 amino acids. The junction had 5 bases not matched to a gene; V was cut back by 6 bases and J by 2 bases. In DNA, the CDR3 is TGCGCCAGCAGAGGGGGACAGTACACAGATACGCAGTATTTT. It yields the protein CASRGGQYTDTQYF.

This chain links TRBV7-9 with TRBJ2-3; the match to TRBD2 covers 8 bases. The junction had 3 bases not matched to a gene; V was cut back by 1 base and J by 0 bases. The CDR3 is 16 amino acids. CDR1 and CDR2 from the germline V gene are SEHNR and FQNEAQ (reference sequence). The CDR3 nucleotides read TGTGCCAGCAGCTTAGTGGCTAGCGGGAGCACAGATACGCAGTATTTT. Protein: CASSLVASGSTDTQYF.